Shown below are 24 T cell receptor beta chains from a single sample sequenced in a study of cytomegalovirus exposure and HLA in healthy donors (dated by TCRdb to the late 2010s). The method was the immunoSEQ multiplex PCR assay. For the multiplex PCR, a mixture combining 60 forward primers for TCR Vbeta segments and 13 reverse primers for TCR Jbeta segments was used. TCRdb carries this immuneACCESS record with in-frame sequences only. Its versions omit some clonotypes, under half of them owing to an unresolved V gene in the studies checked, with the rest unexplained. A total of over 150,000 clones appear in this sample, 75% to 85% of them only once. About 4.7% of the sample goes to the ten largest clones. Sequencing was carried out using PBMCs. All receptors derive from a man between 25 and 39 years old in good health and CMV-seronegative.

V gene TRBV30 combines with J gene TRBJ2-6; D unresolved. Looked up from germline, CDR1 is GTSNPN and CDR2 is SVGIG (reference sequence). The CDR3 runs 12 residues. V lost 5 bases, J lost 1 base, and 3 bases lay in between. The CDR3 DNA reads as TGTGCCTGGGTATCTGGGGCCAACGTCCTGACTTTC. This sequence encodes CAWVSGANVLTF.

Turning to this clone: Its ends do not fully match the called genes, so a read error is possible. The genes are TRBV7-9 and TRBJ1-1; D is perhaps TRBD1 (5 bases). The germline gives CDR1 SEHNR, CDR2 FQNEAQ (reference sequence). The CDR3 has 14 amino acids. In DNA form, the CDR3 reads TGTTCCAGCAGCTTTTCGGGGGAGGGCACTGAAGCTTTCTTT. Amino acids: CSSSFSGEGTEAFF. The full variable domain, rest sourced from reference TRBV7-9 and TRBJ1-1, is DTGVSQNPRHKITKRGQNVTFRCDPISEHNRLYWYRQTLGQGPEFLTYFQNEAQLEKSRLLSDRFSAERPKGSFSTLEIQRTEQGDSAMYLCSSSFSGEGTEAFFGQGTRLTVV.

The chain's CDR3 is CASSGQGNDEQFF. In DNA form, the CDR3 reads TGTGCCAGCAGTGGACAGGGAAATGATGAGCAGTTCTTC. J is TRBJ2-1 and V is TRBV25-1, with 7 bases fitting TRBD1. CDR1 MGHDK and CDR2 SYGVNS come from the germline V gene. J lost 8 bases, V lost 4 bases, and 5 bases had no gene match. The CDR3 loop spans 13 amino acids.

CDR3 sequence reads: CASSPRQGLGTIYF. Written as DNA, the CDR3 is TGTGCCAGCAGCCCTAGACAGGGATTGGGCACCATATATTTT. The chain links TRBV5-6 to TRBJ1-3; 7 bases align to TRBD1. With 4 bases clipped from V and 9 bases from J, the junction kept 10 bases outside the gene matches. This CDR3 region has 14 residues. CDR1 and CDR2 (germline): SGHDT, YYEEEE.

J is TRBJ1-1 and V is TRBV9; tentative D call: TRBD1 (6 bases). The germline V and J ends were trimmed by 4 bases and 6 bases, with 28 bases remaining between them. The length of the CDR3 is 18 residues. The V gene's germline CDR1 is SGDLS and CDR2 YYNGEE. The CDR3 DNA is TGTGCCAGCAGCTCCAGCGGGGGAGGGGGTCTGGTAAGCTCTGAAGCTTTCTTT. Translating it yields CASSSSGGGGLVSSEAFF.

Only a few counts were recorded for this clone. The chain combines TRBV6-5 with TRBJ2-1; tentative D call: TRBD2 (6 bases). The V end was cut by 10 bases, the J end by 4 bases, with 17 bases between. The germline CDR1 and CDR2 sequences are MNHEY and SVGAGI. The CDR3 is made up of 14 amino acids. For the CDR3, the DNA is TGTGCCACGAGAGGTGGGCGGGGTTACAATGAGCAGTTCTTC. Translating gives CATRGGRGYNEQFF.

To note about this clone: The germline gene is not matched at one end of the junction; a read error may be the cause. The V gene is TRBV28, the J gene TRBJ2-7; D is possibly TRBD2 (5 bases). CDR1 and CDR2 (germline): MDHEN, SYDVKM. The CDR3 covers 13 residues. CDR3 residues: CASSLLRAGEQYF. CDR3 DNA sequence: TGTGCCAGCAGCCTATTGAGGGCAGGCGAGCAGTATTTC. Together with reference TRBV28 and TRBJ2-7, the CDR3 gives the full variable domain: DVKVTQSSRYLVKRTGEKVFLECVQDMDHENMFWYRQDPGLGLRLIYFSYDVKMKEKGDIPEGYSVSREKKERFSLILESASTNQTSMYLCASSLLRAGEQYFGPGTRLTVT.

This clone was counted a single time. The chain is built from TRBV6-1 and TRBJ2-6, with TRBD2 identical over 14 bases. Germline CDR1 is MNHNS and CDR2 is SASEGT. The trim removed 4 bases at V and 1 base at J, leaving 9 bases unmatched. The CDR3 has 20 residues. CDR3 bases: TGTGCCAGCAGTGGTAGACTAGCGGGGGGGCAGGGGTCTGGGGCCAACGTCCTGACTTTC. Its protein product is CASSGRLAGGQGSGANVLTF.

The sample holds one count of this clone. The chain recombines TRBV5-1 with TRBJ2-5, with D possibly being TRBD2 (5 bases). Looked up from germline, CDR1 is SGHRS and CDR2 is YFSETQ. V was cut by 1 base and J by 3 bases, with 16 bases left in between. The CDR3 consists of 16 residues. In DNA, the CDR3 is TGCGCCAGCAGCTTGAGACCACGCACGGGGAAAGAGACCCAGTACTTC. This codes for CASSLRPRTGKETQYF.

The rearrangement uses TRBV7-9 and TRBJ2-3; tentative D call: TRBD1 (6 bases). The CDR3 loop spans 15 amino acids. V gave up 6 bases and J gave up 3 bases, with 16 bases separating them. Germline V gene sequence: CDR1 SEHNR, CDR2 FQNEAQ (reference sequence). The CDR3 DNA is TGTGCCAGCAGGGGCCGGGACACTCGGACAGATACGCAGTATTTT. Amino acids: CASRGRDTRTDTQYF.

The V call is TRBV11-2, the J call TRBJ2-2, with D perhaps TRBD2 (6 bases). The CDR3 is 16 amino acids. Germline loops: CDR1 SGHAT, CDR2 FQNNGV. V dropped 4 bases and J dropped 2 bases, with 14 bases sitting between them. CDR3 sequence reads: CASSSPAGLNTGELFF. The CDR3, as DNA: TGTGCCAGCAGCTCTCCGGCGGGGTTAAACACCGGGGAGCTGTTTTTT. The whole variable domain, filled in from reference TRBV11-2 and TRBJ2-2, reads EAGVAQSPRYKIIEKRQSVAFWCNPISGHATLYWYQQILGQGPKLLIQFQNNGVVDDSQLPKDRFSAERLKGVDSTLKIQPAKLEDSAVYLCASSSPAGLNTGELFFGEGSRLTVL.

The genes are TRBV19 and TRBJ1-4; 7 bases fit TRBD1. This CDR3 contains 14 residues. The J segment lost 8 bases and the V segment lost 5 bases, leaving 8 bases of the junction unmatched. CDR1 and CDR2 (germline): LNHDA, SQIVND (reference sequence). The CDR3, as DNA: TGTGCCAGTAGTTTGGGACAGCGGACGGAAAAACTGTTTTTT. Encoded protein: CASSLGQRTEKLFF.

V and J are TRBV7-2 and TRBJ1-2; D is possibly TRBD1 (5 bases). The CDR3 length is 12 residues. Deletions cut 5 bases from V and 12 bases from J, with 16 bases between. CDR1 is SGHTA, CDR2 FQGNSA, per germline. The CDR3 region has the DNA TGTGCCAGCAGCCGTCGGGGGGTGCCCAACACCTTC. Protein sequence: CASSRRGVPNTF. Full variable domain (outside the CDR3, taken from reference TRBV7-2 and TRBJ1-2): GAGVSQSPSNKVTEKGKDVELRCDPISGHTALYWYRQSLGQGLEFLIYFQGNSAPDKSGLPSDRFSAERTGGSVSTLTIQRTQQEDSAVYLCASSRRGVPNTFGSGTRLTVV.

Only one count was recorded for this clone. This sample also contains other DNA sequences that code for the same CDR3. The J gene is TRBJ1-1, the V gene TRBV27, with TRBD1 matching over 8 bases. The CDR3 runs 13 residues. V trimming: 5 bases; J trimming: 4 bases; junction bases outside the gene matches: 3. The germline gives CDR1 MNHEY, CDR2 SMNVEV (reference sequence). The CDR3 reads CASSVDRGTEAFF. The CDR3 coding sequence is TGTGCCAGCAGTGTTGACAGGGGCACTGAAGCTTTCTTT.

The rearrangement uses TRBV27 and TRBJ2-7; D gene uncertain. V was shortened by 2 bases and J by 2 bases, with 13 bases between the two germline ends. The germline V gene encodes CDR1 MNHEY and CDR2 SMNVEV (reference sequence). This CDR3 has 15 residues. The CDR3 here is CASSLQASLTYEQYF. The CDR3 coding sequence is TGTGCCAGCAGTTTACAGGCCTCGTTAACCTACGAGCAGTACTTC.

The chain recombines TRBV30 with TRBJ1-1; D gene uncertain. Germline CDR1 GTSNPN, CDR2 SVGIG (reference sequence). There are 11 residues in the CDR3. Trimming shortened V by 2 bases and J by 4 bases, and 5 bases separated the two germline ends. The CDR3: CAWSLSTEAFF. CDR3 DNA sequence: TGTGCCTGGAGTCTGTCCACTGAAGCTTTCTTT.

J is TRBJ1-5 and V is TRBV9; D uncertain. V was trimmed by 4 bases and J by 3 bases, leaving 17 bases between them. This CDR3 region has 16 residues. Germline assignment: CDR1 SGDLS and CDR2 YYNGEE. CDR3 nucleotide sequence: TGTGCCAGCAGCCCATCCCCCTCAGGATCCAATCAGCCCCAGCATTTT. Its protein is CASSPSPSGSNQPQHF. Complete variable domain (other parts from reference TRBV9 and TRBJ1-5): DSGVTQTPKHLITATGQRVTLRCSPRSGDLSVYWYQQSLDQGLQFLIQYYNGEERAKGNILERFSAQQFPDLHSELNLSSLELGDSALYFCASSPSPSGSNQPQHFGDGTRLSIL.

The V and J genes are TRBV6-5 and TRBJ1-5; maybe TRBD1 (5 bases). The CDR3 covers 13 residues. Germline values: CDR1 MNHEY, CDR2 SVGAGI. The germline V and J ends were trimmed by 2 bases and 7 bases, with 9 bases remaining between them. The CDR3 sequence: CASSYRRDQPQHF. CDR3 DNA: TGTGCCAGCAGTTACCGGCGGGACCAGCCCCAGCATTTT.

The genes are TRBV7-3 and TRBJ2-3; D remains ambiguous. This CDR3 comprises 15 residues. Germline CDR1 and CDR2: SGHTA and FQGTGA. The V end lost 2 bases, the J end lost 0 bases, and 9 bases lay between the germline ends. DNA for the CDR3: TGTGCCAGCAGCTTAGATAGCCCGAGCACAGATACGCAGTATTTT. Translating it yields CASSLDSPSTDTQYF.

The chain has TRBV25-1 and TRBJ2-1; D is perhaps TRBD2 (6 bases). The CDR3 is made up of 15 amino acids. V lost 1 base, J lost 9 bases, and 16 bases lay in between. CDR1 is MGHDK and CDR2 is SYGVNS in the germline V gene. CDR3 region: CASSESRGGESEQFF. The CDR3 DNA reads as TGTGCCAGCAGTGAATCGAGGGGAGGAGAAAGTGAGCAGTTCTTC. The full variable domain, rest sourced from reference TRBV25-1 and TRBJ2-1, is EADIYQTPRYLVIGTGKKITLECSQTMGHDKMYWYQQDPGMELHLIHYSYGVNSTEKGDLSSESTVSRIRTEHFPLTLESARPSHTSQYLCASSESRGGESEQFFGPGTRLTVL.

The chain recombines TRBV30 with TRBJ2-1; the match to TRBD2 covers 10 bases. The CDR3 length is 15 residues. With 3 bases clipped from V and 9 bases from J, the junction kept 11 bases outside the gene matches. CDR1 GTSNPN and CDR2 SVGIG come from the germline V gene (reference sequence). The CDR3 spells CAWSIASGGRSEQFF. CDR3 DNA sequence: TGTGCCTGGAGCATAGCTAGCGGGGGCCGGAGTGAGCAGTTCTTC.

The rearrangement uses TRBV6-4 and TRBJ2-7, with D uncertain. V was clipped by 2 bases and J by 5 bases, with 22 bases between them. CDR1 is MRHNA and CDR2 is SNTAGT in the germline V gene. The CDR3 covers 17 residues. CDR3 region: CASSDPSTASLRDEQYF. The CDR3 region has the DNA TGTGCCAGCAGTGACCCCTCCACCGCGAGCCTTCGGGACGAGCAGTACTTC.

The chain has TRBV7-9 and TRBJ1-2, with D perhaps matching TRBD1 (5 bases). CDR3 length: 13 residues. Germline-derived CDR1 and CDR2 are SEHNR and FQNEAQ (reference sequence). Trimming pared 1 base from V and 5 bases from J, leaving 8 bases between. The CDR3, as DNA: TGTGCCAGCAGCTTAGACAGGTTATATGGCTACACCTTC. It specifies CASSLDRLYGYTF. The variable domain in full, with the rest retrieved from reference TRBV7-9 and TRBJ1-2, is DTGVSQNPRHKITKRGQNVTFRCDPISEHNRLYWYRQTLGQGPEFLTYFQNEAQLEKSRLLSDRFSAERPKGSFSTLEIQRTEQGDSAMYLCASSLDRLYGYTFGSGTRLTVV.

This clone turned up a few times. The V and J genes are TRBV5-1 and TRBJ2-1, with D possibly TRBD2 on 5 matching bases. The V end was cut by 3 bases, the J end by 8 bases, with 15 bases between. The CDR3 has 14 residues. Germline assignment: CDR1 SGHRS and CDR2 YFSETQ. CDR3 in DNA: TGCGCCAGCAGCTGGACTCGATCTACGCATGAGCAGTTCTTC. As protein: CASSWTRSTHEQFF.